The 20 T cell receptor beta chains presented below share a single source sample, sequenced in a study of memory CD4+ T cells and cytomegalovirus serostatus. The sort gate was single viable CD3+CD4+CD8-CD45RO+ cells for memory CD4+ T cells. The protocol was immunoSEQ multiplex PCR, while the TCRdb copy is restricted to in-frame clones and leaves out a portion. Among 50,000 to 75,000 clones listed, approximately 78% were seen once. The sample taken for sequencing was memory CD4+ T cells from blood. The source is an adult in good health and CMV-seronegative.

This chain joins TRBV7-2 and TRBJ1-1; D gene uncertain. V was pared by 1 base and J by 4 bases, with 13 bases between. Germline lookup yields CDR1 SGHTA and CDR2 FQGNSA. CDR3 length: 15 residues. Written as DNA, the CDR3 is TGTGCCAGCAGCTTAGGCAGGCGGCAGAGCACTGAAGCTTTCTTT. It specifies CASSLGRRQSTEAFF.

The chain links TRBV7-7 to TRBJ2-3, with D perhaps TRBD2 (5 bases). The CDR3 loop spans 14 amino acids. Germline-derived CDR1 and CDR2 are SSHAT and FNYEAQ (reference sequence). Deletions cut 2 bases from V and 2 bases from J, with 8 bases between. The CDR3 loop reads CASSLRENTDTQYF. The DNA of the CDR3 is TGTGCCAGCAGCTTACGGGAAAACACAGATACGCAGTATTTT. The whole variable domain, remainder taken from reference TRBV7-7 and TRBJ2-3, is GAGVSQSPRYKVTKRGQDVTLRCDPISSHATLYWYQQALGQGPEFLTYFNYEAQPDKSGLPSDRFSAERPEGSISTLTIQRTEQRDSAMYRCASSLRENTDTQYFGPGTRLTVL.

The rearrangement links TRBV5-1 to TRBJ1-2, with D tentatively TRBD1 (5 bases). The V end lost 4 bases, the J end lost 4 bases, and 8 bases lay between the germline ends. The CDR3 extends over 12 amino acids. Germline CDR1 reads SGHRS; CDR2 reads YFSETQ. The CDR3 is CASSEGSYGYTF. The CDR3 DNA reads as TGCGCCAGCAGCGAGGGGAGCTATGGCTACACCTTC.

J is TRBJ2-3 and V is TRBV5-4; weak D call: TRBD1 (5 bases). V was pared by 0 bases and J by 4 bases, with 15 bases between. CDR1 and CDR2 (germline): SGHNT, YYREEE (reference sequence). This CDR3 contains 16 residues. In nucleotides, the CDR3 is TGTGCCAGCAGCTTGGTGTCAGGGCGATTAGCAGATACGCAGTATTTT. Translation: CASSLVSGRLADTQYF.

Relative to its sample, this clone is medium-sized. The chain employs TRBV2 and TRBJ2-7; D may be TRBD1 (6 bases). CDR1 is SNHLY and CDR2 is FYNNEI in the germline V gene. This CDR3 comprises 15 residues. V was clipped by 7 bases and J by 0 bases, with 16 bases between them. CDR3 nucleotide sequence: TGTGCCAGCAAGCCTCTCGGGACACCCTCCTACGAGCAGTACTTC. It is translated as CASKPLGTPSYEQYF.

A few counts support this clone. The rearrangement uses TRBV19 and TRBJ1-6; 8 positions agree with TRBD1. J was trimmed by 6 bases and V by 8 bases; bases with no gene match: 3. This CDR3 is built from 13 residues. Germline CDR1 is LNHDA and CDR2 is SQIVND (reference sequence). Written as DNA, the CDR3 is TGTGCCAGTTCGGACAGGGCTAATTCACCCCTCCACTTT. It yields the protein CASSDRANSPLHF.

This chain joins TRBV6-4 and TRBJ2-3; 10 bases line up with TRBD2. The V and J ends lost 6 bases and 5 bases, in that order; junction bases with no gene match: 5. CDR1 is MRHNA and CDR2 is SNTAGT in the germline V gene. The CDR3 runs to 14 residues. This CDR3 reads CASSLAGAGDTQYF. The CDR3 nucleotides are TGTGCCAGCAGCCTAGCGGGGGCCGGAGATACGCAGTATTTT.

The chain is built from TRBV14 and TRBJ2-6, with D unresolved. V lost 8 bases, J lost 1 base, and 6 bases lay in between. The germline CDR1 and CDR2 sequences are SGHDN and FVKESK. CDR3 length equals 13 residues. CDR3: CASAYSGANVLTF. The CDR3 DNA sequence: TGTGCCAGCGCGTATTCTGGGGCCAACGTCCTGACTTTC.

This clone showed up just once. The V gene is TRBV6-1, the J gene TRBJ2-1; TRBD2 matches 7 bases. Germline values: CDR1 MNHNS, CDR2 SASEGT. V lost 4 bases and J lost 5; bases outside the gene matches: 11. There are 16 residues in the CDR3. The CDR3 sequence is CASSGRERGSDNEQFF. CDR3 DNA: TGTGCCAGCAGTGGTCGGGAGCGCGGGAGTGACAATGAGCAGTTCTTC.

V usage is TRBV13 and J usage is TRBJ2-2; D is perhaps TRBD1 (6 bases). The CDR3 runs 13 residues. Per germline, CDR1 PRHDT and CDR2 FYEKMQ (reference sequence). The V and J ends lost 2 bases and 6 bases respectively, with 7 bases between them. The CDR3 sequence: CASSLWGPGELFF. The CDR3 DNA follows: TGTGCCAGCAGCTTATGGGGGCCCGGGGAGCTGTTTTTT. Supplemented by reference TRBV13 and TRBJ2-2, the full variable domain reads AAGVIQSPRHLIKEKRETATLKCYPIPRHDTVYWYQQGPGQDPQFLISFYEKMQSDKGSIPDRFSAQQFSDYHSELNMSSLELGDSALYFCASSLWGPGELFFGEGSRLTVL.

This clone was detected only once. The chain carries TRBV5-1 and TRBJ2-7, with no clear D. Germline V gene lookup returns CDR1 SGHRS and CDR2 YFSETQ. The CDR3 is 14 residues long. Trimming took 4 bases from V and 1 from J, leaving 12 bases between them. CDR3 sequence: CASSPTGQSYEQYF. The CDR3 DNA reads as TGCGCCAGCAGCCCGACCGGTCAATCCTACGAGCAGTACTTC.

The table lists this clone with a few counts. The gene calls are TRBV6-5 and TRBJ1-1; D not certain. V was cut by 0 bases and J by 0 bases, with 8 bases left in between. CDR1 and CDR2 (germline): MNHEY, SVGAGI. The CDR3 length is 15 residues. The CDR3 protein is CASSYSPPMNTEAFF. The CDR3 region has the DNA TGTGCCAGCAGTTACTCGCCCCCTATGAACACTGAAGCTTTCTTT.

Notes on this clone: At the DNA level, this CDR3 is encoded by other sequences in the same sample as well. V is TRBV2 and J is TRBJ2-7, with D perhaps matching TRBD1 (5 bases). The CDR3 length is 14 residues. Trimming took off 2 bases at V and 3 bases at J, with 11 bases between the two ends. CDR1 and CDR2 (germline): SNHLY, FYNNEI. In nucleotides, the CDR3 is TGTGCCAGCAGTGAACAGGGCGCCGGCTACGAGCAGTACTTC. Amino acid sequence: CASSEQGAGYEQYF.

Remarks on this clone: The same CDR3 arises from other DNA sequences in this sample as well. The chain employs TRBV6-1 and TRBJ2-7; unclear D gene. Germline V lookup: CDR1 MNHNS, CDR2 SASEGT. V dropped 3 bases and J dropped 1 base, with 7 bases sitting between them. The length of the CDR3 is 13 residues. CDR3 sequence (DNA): TGTGCCAGCAGTGATCGGCTGTCCTACGAGCAGTACTTC. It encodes CASSDRLSYEQYF.

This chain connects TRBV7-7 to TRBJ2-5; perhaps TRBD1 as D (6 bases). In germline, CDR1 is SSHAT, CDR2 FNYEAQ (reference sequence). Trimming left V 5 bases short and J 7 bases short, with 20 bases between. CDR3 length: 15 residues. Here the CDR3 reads CASSARPELGGTQYF. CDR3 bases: TGTGCCAGCAGCGCCCGGCCAGAGCTAGGGGGGACCCAGTACTTC.

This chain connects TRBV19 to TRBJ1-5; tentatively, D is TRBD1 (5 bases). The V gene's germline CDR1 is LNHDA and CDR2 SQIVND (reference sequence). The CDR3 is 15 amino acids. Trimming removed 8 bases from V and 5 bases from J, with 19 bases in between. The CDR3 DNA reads TGTGCCAGTCGGCCCCACGGGGCCCCCTATCAGCCCCAGCATTTT. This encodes CASRPHGAPYQPQHF.

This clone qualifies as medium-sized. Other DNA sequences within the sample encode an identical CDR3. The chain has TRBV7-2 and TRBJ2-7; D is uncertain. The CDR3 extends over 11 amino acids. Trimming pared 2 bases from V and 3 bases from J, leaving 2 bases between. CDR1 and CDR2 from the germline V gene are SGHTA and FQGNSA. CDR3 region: CASSLNYEQYF. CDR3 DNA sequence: TGTGCCAGCAGCTTAAACTACGAGCAGTACTTC.

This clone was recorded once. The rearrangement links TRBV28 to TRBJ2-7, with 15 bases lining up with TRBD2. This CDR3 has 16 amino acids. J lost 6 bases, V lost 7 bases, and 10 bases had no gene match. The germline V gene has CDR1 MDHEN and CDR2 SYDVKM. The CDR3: CASTSGGTSGRLEQYF. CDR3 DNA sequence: TGTGCCAGCACCTCGGGCGGGACTAGCGGGAGGCTCGAGCAGTACTTC.

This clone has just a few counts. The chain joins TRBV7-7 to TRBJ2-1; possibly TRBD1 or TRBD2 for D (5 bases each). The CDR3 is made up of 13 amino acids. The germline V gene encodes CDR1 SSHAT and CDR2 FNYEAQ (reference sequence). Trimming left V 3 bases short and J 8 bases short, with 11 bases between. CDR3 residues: CASSFGLGDEQFF. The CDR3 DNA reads TGTGCCAGCAGCTTCGGTCTGGGGGATGAGCAGTTCTTC.

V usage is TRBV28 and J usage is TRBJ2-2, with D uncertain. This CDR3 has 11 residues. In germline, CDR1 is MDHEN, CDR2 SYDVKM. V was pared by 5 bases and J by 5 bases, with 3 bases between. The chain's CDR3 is CASSVTGELFF. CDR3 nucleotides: TGTGCCAGCAGTGTGACCGGGGAGCTGTTTTTT.